The clone carrying this T cell receptor (beta chain) has at least ten counts. This entry is derived from a study of regulatory T cells in long-lasting Graves disease. Time point meaning: newly diagnosed GD, antithyroid drugs for less than 3 months. Isolated PBMC RNA provided the starting material for the TCR library. There are 11 residues in the CDR3. Trimming cost V 1 base and J 5 bases, with 3 bases left between them. The germline V gene has CDR1 SGHVS and CDR2 FQNEAQ. For TCR beta, libraries came from iRepertoire HTBI primers and Arm-PCR of CDR3 regions. MiXCR was run by TCRdb on the multiplex PCR reads, yielding one entry per CDR3 protein. The table lists some 240,000 distinct CDR3 sequences, around 20% of them singletons. These same records also appear under a second study, on T cells in Graves' hyperthyroidism and ophthalmopathy.

This material consisted of peripheral blood mononuclear cells (PBMCs), taken at new diagnosis, from a patient treated with antithyroid drugs. V and J are TRBV7-8 and TRBJ2-7, with D unresolved. The clonotype comes from a woman in her 30s with Graves disease. As DNA, the CDR3 is TGTGCCAGCAGCTTAGGAAACGAGCAGTACTTC. This codes for CASSLGNEQYF.